The 18 T cell receptor beta chains below all came from one sample that was sequenced in a study of cytomegalovirus exposure and HLA in healthy donors (dated by TCRdb to about 2017). Library preparation used the immunoSEQ multiplex PCR assay. A mixture of 60 forward primers for TCR Vbeta segments and 13 reverse primers for TCR Jbeta segments was used in the multiplex PCR. The source is immuneACCESS, and TCRdb retained only in-frame sequences with V and J called. Part of the clones is not carried over; for the studies checked, unresolved V genes explain less than half of this, and the remainder is unexplained. The sample has tens of thousands of clones on record. The ten biggest clones cover roughly 3.8% of the sample. The specimen was PBMCs. These receptors originate from a female donor in good health and CMV-seropositive.

V usage is TRBV7-8 and J usage is TRBJ2-5, with 11 positions matching TRBD1. The V gene's germline CDR1 is SGHVS and CDR2 FQNEAQ. The CDR3 is 15 amino acids. J gave up 7 bases and V 1 base, and 5 bases lay outside the gene matches. As DNA, the CDR3 is TGTGCCAGCAGCTTAGAAGGGACAGGGGGTGGGACCCAGTACTTC. This sequence encodes CASSLEGTGGGTQYF. Full variable domain (remainder filled in from reference TRBV7-8 and TRBJ2-5): GAGVSQSPRYKVAKRGQDVALRCDPISGHVSLFWYQQALGQGPEFLTYFQNEAQLDKSGLPSDRFFAERPEGSVSTLKIQRTQQEDSAVYLCASSLEGTGGGTQYFGPGTRLLVL.

The chain employs TRBV29-1 and TRBJ1-3; 7 bases are a match to TRBD1. Germline V gene lookup returns CDR1 SQVTM and CDR2 ANQGSEA. This CDR3 comprises 13 residues. The CDR3 here is CGGQWSSGNTIYF. In DNA, the CDR3 is TGCGGGGGACAGTGGAGCTCTGGAAACACCATATATTTT.

V usage is TRBV9 and J usage is TRBJ1-6; TRBD1 might be the D (5 bases). V gave up 0 bases and J gave up 3 bases, with 10 bases separating them. CDR1 SGDLS and CDR2 YYNGEE come from the germline V gene. The CDR3 totals 16 residues. In nucleotides, the CDR3 is TGTGCCAGCAGCGTAGGCCAGGGACTCTATAATTCACCCCTCCACTTT. Translation: CASSVGQGLYNSPLHF.

The chain links TRBV9 to TRBJ1-1, with 7 bases identical to TRBD1. The germline CDR1 and CDR2 sequences are SGDLS and YYNGEE. V shed 4 bases and J 2 bases; nucleotides not matched to a gene: 8. The CDR3 totals 15 residues. CDR3 amino acids: CASSPRQGHNTEAFF. The CDR3 coding sequence is TGTGCCAGCAGCCCAAGACAGGGTCACAACACTGAAGCTTTCTTT.

The chain uses TRBV25-1 and TRBJ2-1, with 11 positions matching TRBD2. With 5 bases clipped from V and 8 bases from J, the junction kept 11 bases outside the gene matches. This CDR3 contains 16 residues. Germline CDR1 is MGHDK and CDR2 is SYGVNS. The CDR3: CASSSPTSGSGDEQFF. CDR3 DNA sequence: TGTGCCAGCAGTAGCCCCACTAGCGGGAGTGGGGATGAGCAGTTCTTC.

The V gene is TRBV4-1, the J gene TRBJ2-7; 8 bases align to TRBD1. The CDR3 covers 14 residues. Germline trimming cut 5 bases from V and 8 bases from J; bases unmatched to any gene: 11. Germline lookup yields CDR1 MGHRA and CDR2 YSYEKL. CDR3 sequence (DNA): TGCGCCAGCAGCTTTGGACAGGGAACGGCCCAGCAGTACTTC. Amino acid sequence: CASSFGQGTAQQYF.

The chain has TRBV5-1 and TRBJ2-7; TRBD2 is a possible D gene (5 bases). The ends were cut back, 4 bases at V and 0 bases at J, with 14 bases in the middle. The germline V gene encodes CDR1 SGHRS and CDR2 YFSETQ. The CDR3 totals 15 residues. CDR3 bases: TGCGCCAGCAGCATAGACTACCAGAGCTCCTACGAGCAGTACTTC. Amino acids: CASSIDYQSSYEQYF.

For this clone: The CDR3 does not end in the conserved phenylalanine or tryptophan, so this is likely a read error. It is unclear where the CDR3 begins or ends on the DNA, so no DNA is shown, and the CDR3 is as TCRdb lists it. The V and J genes are TRBV28 and TRBJ1-5; TRBD1 is the table's D call, not checked against the DNA. Germline CDR1 MDHEN, CDR2 SYDVKM. From its first to its last residue, the CDR3 has 11 amino acids. The CDR3 loop reads CASSGGQGARV.

This rearrangement joins TRBV29-1 to TRBJ2-7; a possible D gene is TRBD1 (5 bases). This CDR3 region has 13 residues. V was clipped by 5 bases and J by 5 bases, with 16 bases between them. CDR1 is SQVTM and CDR2 is ANQGSEA in the germline V gene. The DNA for the CDR3 is TGCAGCGTTCTGATGGGCCCACAGGACGAGCAGTACTTC. It is translated as CSVLMGPQDEQYF.

V usage is TRBV7-9 and J usage is TRBJ1-1, with D unresolved. Germline V gene lookup returns CDR1 SEHNR and CDR2 FQNEAQ (reference sequence). The CDR3 is 13 residues long. V dropped 2 bases and J dropped 4 bases, with 8 bases sitting between them. CDR3 in amino acids: CASSLWEVTEAFF. The CDR3 bases are TGTGCCAGCAGCTTATGGGAGGTCACTGAAGCTTTCTTT.

The chain recombines TRBV5-1 with TRBJ2-5; 7 bases are a match to TRBD1. V trimming: 3 bases; J trimming: 3 bases; junction bases outside the gene matches: 11. The CDR3 is made up of 16 amino acids. Per germline, CDR1 SGHRS and CDR2 YFSETQ. For the CDR3, the DNA is TGCGCCAGCAGCTACCCACAGGGGAGTGGGGAAGAGACCCAGTACTTC. It is translated as CASSYPQGSGEETQYF.

V usage is TRBV4-1 and J usage is TRBJ2-3; TRBD2 agrees at 12 bases. J lost 3 bases, V lost 0 bases, and 7 bases had no gene match. Germline loops: CDR1 MGHRA, CDR2 YSYEKL. This CDR3 has 18 residues. The CDR3 here is CASSQDEASGRVTDTQYF. CDR3 in DNA: TGCGCCAGCAGCCAAGACGAAGCTAGCGGGAGGGTTACAGATACGCAGTATTTT.

The chain joins TRBV27 to TRBJ1-1; 7 bases are a match to TRBD1. Germline-derived CDR1 and CDR2 are MNHEY and SMNVEV (reference sequence). Unmatched junction bases numbered 6, after V lost 5 bases and J lost 0 bases. This CDR3 spans 15 amino acids. CDR3 in amino acids: CASSKRTGLNTEAFF. The DNA for the CDR3 is TGTGCCAGCAGTAAGCGGACAGGTTTGAACACTGAAGCTTTCTTT.

CDR3 sequence (DNA): TGTGCCAGCAGTCGCAGGGAAAGAGGTGACTATGGCTACACCTTC. Translation gives CASSRRERGDYGYTF. V gene TRBV28 combines with J gene TRBJ1-2, with a possible D match to TRBD1 (5 bases). The germline V gene encodes CDR1 MDHEN and CDR2 SYDVKM. The CDR3 runs to 15 residues. V dropped 5 bases and J dropped 3 bases, with 16 bases sitting between them.

V is TRBV28 and J is TRBJ1-1, with 10 bases matching TRBD1. V trimming: 5 bases; J trimming: 10 bases; junction bases outside the gene matches: 10. CDR1 and CDR2 from the germline V gene are MDHEN and SYDVKM. The CDR3 runs 14 residues. The CDR3 nucleotides are TGTGCCAGCAGTAGCCGGGACAGGGGTATCAGAGCTTTCTTT. Translated: CASSSRDRGIRAFF.

V and J are TRBV29-1 and TRBJ1-2; D might be TRBD1 (6 bases). This CDR3 contains 15 residues. V was cut by 6 bases and J by 2 bases, with 19 bases left in between. Looked up from germline, CDR1 is SQVTM and CDR2 is ANQGSEA. The CDR3 sequence is CSVRLAATGNYGYTF. CDR3 coding DNA: TGCAGCGTCCGGTTAGCCGCGACAGGAAACTATGGCTACACCTTC. Using reference TRBV29-1 and TRBJ1-2 for the parts outside the CDR3, the full variable domain is SAVISQKPSRDICQRGTSLTIQCQVDSQVTMMFWYRQQPGQSLTLIATANQGSEATYESGFVIDKFPISRPNLTFSTLTVSNMSPEDSSIYLCSVRLAATGNYGYTFGSGTRLTVV.

The genes are TRBV6-6 and TRBJ2-2; D may be TRBD2 (5 bases). The V and J ends lost 6 bases and 4 bases respectively, with 12 bases between them. CDR1 is MNHNY, CDR2 SVGAGI, per germline (reference sequence). The CDR3 length is 14 residues. This CDR3 is CASRRESRTGELFF. The DNA of the CDR3 is TGTGCCAGCAGACGGGAAAGTCGCACCGGGGAGCTGTTTTTT.

The chain combines TRBV29-1 with TRBJ2-1, with D perhaps matching TRBD1 (6 bases). The ends were cut back, 7 bases at V and 0 bases at J, with 13 bases in the middle. The CDR3 runs to 14 residues. In germline, CDR1 is SQVTM, CDR2 ANQGSEA. The CDR3 DNA is TGCAGCGGCAAAGGGGGTAGCTCCTACAATGAGCAGTTCTTC. Translated: CSGKGGSSYNEQFF.